Listed below are T cell receptor beta chains from one sample, sequenced in a study of immune cell composition in non-small cell lung cancer. TCRdb keeps only in-frame clones here, not all; method: immunoSEQ multiplex PCR. The table lists 6,200 or so clones, roughly 80% of them singletons. Sequenced material: non-adjacent lung tissue. These receptors originate from a human donor with non-small cell lung cancer. CDR3s include the opening cysteine and the closing phenylalanine or tryptophan. Fields, in order: clone size, D gene, J gene, V gene, CDR3 DNA, CDR3 protein. D genes are given only for firm matches. Rows give clone size only sometimes, using once, few, many, or a class for an expanded clone.

>NA|NA|TRBJ1-6|TRBV9
TGTGCCAGCAGCGTAGAAGGGAGCTCCTATAATTCACCCCTCCACTTT
CASSVEGSSYNSPLHF
>NA|NA|TRBJ1-4|TRBV30
TGTGCCTGGATCTACAGGGCGAATGAAAAACTGTTTTTT
CAWIYRANEKLFF
>NA|NA|TRBJ1-5|TRBV7-9
TGTGCCAGCAGCTTAGGGACAGCTAGAAATCAGCCCCAGCATTTT
CASSLGTARNQPQHF
>NA|NA|TRBJ2-7|TRBV7-2
TGTGCCAGCAGCCGGCAGAAGGGGGACTACGAGCAGTACTTC
CASSRQKGDYEQYF
>NA|NA|TRBJ2-5|TRBV30
TGTGCCTGGACGCCTCGGGTCCGGGAGACCCAGTACTTC
CAWTPRVRETQYF
>NA|TRBD2|TRBJ2-1|TRBV7-2
TGTGCCAGCAGCTTAGAGACTAGCGGGGCTAATGAGCAGTTCTTC
CASSLETSGANEQFF
>NA|NA|TRBJ2-7|TRBV7-9
TGTGCCAGCTTAGTAGGGCAGGGATACGAGCAGTACTTC
CASLVGQGYEQYF
>once|NA|TRBJ2-6|TRBV11-2
TGTGCCAGCAGCTCCACAGGGTTTGGGGCCAACGTCCTGACTTTC
CASSSTGFGANVLTF
>few|TRBD2|TRBJ2-3|TRBV28
TGTGCCAGCAGTTCCCCTGGACTAGGAGTAGATACGCAGTATTTT
CASSSPGLGVDTQYF
>NA|NA|TRBJ2-7|TRBV7-8
TGTGCCAGCAGCTTATCGTTGGAACAGGACACTTACGAGCAGTACTTC
CASSLSLEQDTYEQYF
>NA|TRBD1|TRBJ2-5|TRBV6-5
TGTGCCAGCAGAAACCGGGACAGTTTACAAGAGACCCAGTACTTC
CASRNRDSLQETQYF
>few|NA|TRBJ2-7|TRBV10-2
TGCGCCAGCAGTGAGGCTCTGGGGGCAGGAGAGCAGTACTTC
CASSEALGAGEQYF
>NA|TRBD2|TRBJ2-2|TRBV9
TGTGCCAGCAGCGCGGTCGCGGGAGCGAACACCGGGGAGCTGTTTTTT
CASSAVAGANTGELFF
>NA|NA|TRBJ2-1|TRBV5-5
TGTGCCAGCAGCTTAGACGGGGGCTCCTACAATGAGCAGTTCTTC
CASSLDGGSYNEQFF
>NA|NA|TRBJ2-1|TRBV28
TGTGCCAGCAGTTTCTCAGGTTACAATGAGCAGTTCTTC
CASSFSGYNEQFF
>once|TRBD1|TRBJ2-3|TRBV13
TGTGCCAGCAGCCCGAGACAGGGAAGGACAGATACGCAGTATTTT
CASSPRQGRTDTQYF
>NA|NA|TRBJ2-2|TRBV7-9
TGTGCCAGCAGCTTACGGGGGGCCATTCGCTCGAGCACCGGGGAGCTGTTTTTT
CASSLRGAIRSSTGELFF
>NA|NA|TRBJ2-7|TRBV4-1
TGCGCCAGCAGCCAAGGCCCCGACACAGCCTACGAGCAGTACTTC
CASSQGPDTAYEQYF
>NA|TRBD2|TRBJ2-1|TRBV4-1
TGCGCCAGCAGCCAAGATCCTAGCGGGAGAGGCAATGAGCAGTTCTTC
CASSQDPSGRGNEQFF
>NA|NA|TRBJ2-1|TRBV14
TGTGCCAGCAGCCATCTGTCTCTAGCTTACAATGAGCAGTTCTTC
CASSHLSLAYNEQFF
>once|NA|TRBJ1-4|TRBV6-1
TGTGCCAGCAGTGATAATTTTGAAAAACTGTTTTTT
CASSDNFEKLFF
>few|NA|TRBJ1-2|TRBV19
TGTGCCAGTAAAAGACAGGACTATGGCTACACCTTC
CASKRQDYGYTF